A single sample is the source of the 5 T cell receptor beta chains below, sequenced in a study of blood T cell repertoires in COVID-19. Assay: immunoSEQ multiplex PCR; the TCRdb copy retains only in-frame clones and omits some. The sample yields fewer than 250,000 clones, 70% to 90% seen once. The sequenced material came from peripheral blood. These receptors were collected from a woman in her sixties with active or convalescent COVID-19.

This clone was seen only once. Other DNA sequences within the sample encode an identical CDR3. The gene calls are TRBV3-1 (or the pseudogene TRBV3-2) and TRBJ2-5; D call uncertain. Germline V gene data show CDR1 as LGHDT and CDR2 as YNNKEL (reference sequence). V lost 3 bases, J lost 2 bases, and 7 bases lay in between. CDR3 length equals 13 residues. The CDR3 DNA is TGTGCCAGCAGCCAGGGCAGACAAGAGACCCAGTACTTC. Its translation: CASSQGRQETQYF.

This clone was seen a single time. V usage is TRBV6-5 and J usage is TRBJ2-7, with D maybe TRBD1 (5 bases). This CDR3 is 13 amino acids long. Trimming left V 5 bases short and J 5 bases short, with 13 bases between. CDR1 and CDR2 from the germline V gene are MNHEY and SVGAGI. The chain's CDR3 is CASSPGKGHEQYV. In DNA form, the CDR3 reads TGTGCCAGCAGTCCAGGGAAGGGCCACGAGCAGTACGTC.

The gene calls are TRBV2 and TRBJ1-6, with 7 positions matching TRBD1. From germline, CDR1 is SNHLY and CDR2 FYNNEI. V trimming: 8 bases; J trimming: 9 bases; junction bases outside the gene matches: 10. CDR3 length: 14 residues. The CDR3: CASQADRVGSPLHF. CDR3 nucleotides: TGTGCCAGCCAAGCTGACAGGGTGGGTTCACCCCTCCACTTT.

This rearrangement joins TRBV3-1 (or the pseudogene TRBV3-2) to TRBJ1-3; D is possibly TRBD1 (5 bases). Germline V CDR1 and CDR2: LGHDT, YNNKEL (reference sequence). The CDR3 runs 15 residues. Trimming cost V 4 bases and J 1 base, with 11 bases left between them. CDR3 bases: TGTGCCAGCAGCCCCGTCCGGGGGTCTGGAAACACCATATATTTT. This encodes CASSPVRGSGNTIYF.

The rearrangement uses TRBV2 and TRBJ2-3; TRBD2 might be the D (6 bases). V was shortened by 6 bases and J by 3 bases, with 16 bases between the two germline ends. The CDR3 totals 15 residues. Germline-derived CDR1 and CDR2 are SNHLY and FYNNEI. This CDR3 reads CASSLGWRGTDTQYF. In nucleotides, the CDR3 is TGTGCCAGCAGCTTAGGGTGGAGGGGAACAGATACGCAGTATTTT.